The clone carrying this T cell receptor beta chain was detected once. Its matching antigen is unknown. This sample is drawn from a study of CD4+ T cells in melanoma. Whole-study findings and limits: CD8+ T cell, macrophage and B cell function reportedly correlated with neoantigen-specific CD4+ T cells.

Only in-frame clones appear in the TCRdb table, and some are missing; sequencing was by immunoSEQ multiplex PCR. The table lists fewer than 150,000 clones, approximately 91% of them singletons. The germline CDR1 and CDR2 sequences are SGDLS and YYNGEE. The V gene lost 4 bases and the J gene lost 1 base, with 10 bases spanning the gap. This CDR3 comprises 14 residues. The chain employs TRBV9 and TRBJ2-3; no firm D call. The receptor was derived from a human donor with melanoma. CDR3 sequence reads: CASSLDSRTDTQYF. The CDR3 DNA reads as TGTGCCAGCAGCCTTGATAGTCGCACAGATACGCAGTATTTT.